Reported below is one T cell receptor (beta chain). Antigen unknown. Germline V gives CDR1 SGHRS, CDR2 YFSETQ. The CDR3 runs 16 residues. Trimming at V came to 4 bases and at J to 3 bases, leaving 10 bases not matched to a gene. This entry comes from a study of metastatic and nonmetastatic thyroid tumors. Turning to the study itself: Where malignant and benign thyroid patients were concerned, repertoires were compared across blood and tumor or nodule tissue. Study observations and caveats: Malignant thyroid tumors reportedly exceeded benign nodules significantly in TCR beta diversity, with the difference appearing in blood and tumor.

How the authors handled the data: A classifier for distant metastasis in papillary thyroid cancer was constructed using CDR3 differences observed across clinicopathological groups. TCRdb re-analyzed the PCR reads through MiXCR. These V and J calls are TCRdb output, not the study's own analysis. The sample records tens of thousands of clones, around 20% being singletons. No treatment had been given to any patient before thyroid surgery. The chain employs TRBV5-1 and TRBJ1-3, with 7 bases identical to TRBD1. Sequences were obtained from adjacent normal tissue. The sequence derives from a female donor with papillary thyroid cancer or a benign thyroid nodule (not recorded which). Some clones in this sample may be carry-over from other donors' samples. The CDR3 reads CASSTGTVSFGNTIYF. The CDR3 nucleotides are TGCGCCAGCAGCACCGGGACAGTGAGCTTTGGAAACACCATATATTTT.